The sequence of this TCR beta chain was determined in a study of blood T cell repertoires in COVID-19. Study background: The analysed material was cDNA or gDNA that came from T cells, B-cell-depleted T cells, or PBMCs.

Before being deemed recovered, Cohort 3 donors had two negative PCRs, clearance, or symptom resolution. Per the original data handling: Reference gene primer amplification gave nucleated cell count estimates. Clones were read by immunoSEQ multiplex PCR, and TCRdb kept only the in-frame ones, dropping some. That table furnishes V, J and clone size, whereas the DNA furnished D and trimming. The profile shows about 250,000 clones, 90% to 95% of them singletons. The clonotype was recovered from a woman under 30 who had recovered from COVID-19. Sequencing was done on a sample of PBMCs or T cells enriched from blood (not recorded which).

CDR3 region: CASSQIEGQGASYEQYF. Written as DNA, the CDR3 is TGCGCCAGCAGTCAAATCGAGGGACAGGGGGCCTCCTACGAGCAGTACTTC. The chain links TRBV23-1 to TRBJ2-7; 12 bases align to TRBD1. TRBV23-1 is noted as an ORF with a role that remains uncertain. V lost 2 bases to trimming and J lost 0 bases; unmatched junction nucleotides: 5. This CDR3 has 17 amino acids.